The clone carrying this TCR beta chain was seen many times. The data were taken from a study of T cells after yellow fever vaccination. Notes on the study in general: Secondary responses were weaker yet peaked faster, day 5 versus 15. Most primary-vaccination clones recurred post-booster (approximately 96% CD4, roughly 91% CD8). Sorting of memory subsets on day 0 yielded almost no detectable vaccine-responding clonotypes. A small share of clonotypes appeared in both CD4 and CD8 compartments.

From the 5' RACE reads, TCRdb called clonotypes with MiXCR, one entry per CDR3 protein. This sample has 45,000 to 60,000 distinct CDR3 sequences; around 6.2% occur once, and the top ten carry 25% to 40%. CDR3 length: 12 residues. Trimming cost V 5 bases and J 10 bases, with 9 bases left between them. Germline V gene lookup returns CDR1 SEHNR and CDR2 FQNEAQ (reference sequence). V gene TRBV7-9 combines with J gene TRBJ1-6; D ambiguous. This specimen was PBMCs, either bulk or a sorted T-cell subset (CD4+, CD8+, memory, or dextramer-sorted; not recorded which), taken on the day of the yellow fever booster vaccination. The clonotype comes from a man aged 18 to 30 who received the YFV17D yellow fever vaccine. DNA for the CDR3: TGTGCCAGCAGCCACTCGGGATCACCCCTCCACTTT. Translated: CASSHSGSPLHF.